These T cell receptor beta chains were read from a single sample in a study of T cells in Graves' hyperthyroidism and ophthalmopathy. TCRdb re-called the multiplex PCR reads through MiXCR, storing one row per CDR3 protein. Counted here are about 410,000 distinct CDR3 sequences, around 15% occurring once; the ten biggest clones make up approximately 13%. The sample was blood. The source is a man between 18 and 29 years old with Graves' ophthalmopathy. The CDR3 runs from the conserved cysteine through the conserved F or W. D genes are given only for firm matches. Clone size appears in some rows only: once, few, many, or a class for an expanded clone.

size | J | V | D | CDR3 | DNA
few | TRBJ2-1 | TRBV7-6 | TRBD1 | CASTGTGSSYNEQFF | TGTGCCAGCACTGGGACAGGGAGCTCCTACAATGAGCAGTTCTTC
many | TRBJ1-5 | TRBV28 | . | CASRPDGDQPQHF | TGTGCCAGCAGGCCAGACGGTGATCAGCCCCAGCATTTT
many | TRBJ1-1 | TRBV20-1 | . | CSAKGGFGTEAFF | TGCAGTGCAAAGGGGGGTTTTGGCACTGAAGCTTTCTTT
. | TRBJ2-7 | TRBV20-1 | TRBD2 | CSARELAGGSYEQYF | TGCAGTGCTAGAGAACTAGCGGGGGGGTCCTACGAGCAGTACTTC
many | TRBJ2-3 | TRBV12-3/TRBV12-4 | . | CASTPPGSSTDTQYF | TGTGCCAGCACCCCTCCGGGCTCCAGCACAGATACGCAGTATTTT
many | TRBJ1-1 | TRBV12-3/TRBV12-4 | . | CASTSNTEAFF | TGTGCCAGCACCTCGAACACTGAAGCTTTCTTT
many | TRBJ1-1 | TRBV20-1 | . | CSARVGGWNTEAFF | TGCAGTGCTAGAGTAGGCGGGTGGAACACTGAAGCTTTCTTT
. | TRBJ2-3 | TRBV5-1 | TRBD2 | CASSWTSGGPSGTDTQYF | TGCGCCAGCAGCTGGACTAGCGGGGGTCCTTCGGGCACAGATACGCAGTATTTT
many | TRBJ1-2 | TRBV10-2 | . | CASSDDSFNYGYTF | TGCGCCAGCAGTGATGACAGCTTTAACTATGGCTACACCTTC
. | TRBJ1-2 | TRBV19 | . | CATASRGAYGYTF | TGTGCCACCGCATCCAGGGGAGCCTATGGCTACACCTTC
once | TRBJ2-1 | TRBV9 | . | CASSRPGSNTYNEEFF | TGTGCCAGCAGCAGGCCGGGATCTAACACCTACAATGAGGAGTTCTTC
many | TRBJ2-7 | TRBV18 | TRBD2 | CASSPPWLAGEQYF | TGTGCCAGCTCACCACCATGGCTAGCGGGCGAGCAGTACTTC
many | TRBJ1-1 | TRBV5-1 | . | CASSLVDQLNTEAFF | TGCGCCAGCAGCTTGGTAGACCAACTGAACACTGAAGCTTTCTTT
. | TRBJ1-5 | TRBV4-1 | . | CASSQEEGTSGNQPQHF | TGCGCCAGCAGCCAAGAAGAGGGAACGTCGGGCAATCAGCCCCAGCATTTT
. | TRBJ2-2 | TRBV20-1 | TRBD2 | CSAMGLAGGLNTGELFF | TGCAGTGCTATGGGACTAGCGGGGGGCCTGAACACCGGGGAGCTGTTTTTT
many | TRBJ2-7 | TRBV5-1 | TRBD1 | CASSLGTGPYEQYF | TGTGCCAGCAGCTTAGGGACAGGGCCCTACGAGCAGTACTTC
many | TRBJ2-3 | TRBV27 | . | CASSPAYGTDTQYF | TGTGCCAGCAGTCCGGCTTATGGCACAGATACGCAGTATTTT
. | TRBJ1-1 | TRBV4-2 | . | CASSQARGADHEAFF | TGTGCCAGCAGCCAAGCGCGGGGGGCGGATCATGAAGCTTTCTTT
few | TRBJ2-3 | TRBV12-3/TRBV12-4 | . | CASSSTPHTQYF | TGTGCCAGCAGTTCGACTCCCCATACGCAGTATTTT
many | TRBJ2-3 | TRBV12-3/TRBV12-4 | . | CASSSQETSTDTQYF | TGTGCCAGCAGTTCGCAGGAGACTAGCACAGATACGCAGTATTTT
many | TRBJ2-7 | TRBV27 | TRBD2 | CASSLPAPSGASYEQYF | TGTGCCAGCAGTTTGCCAGCTCCTAGCGGGGCCTCCTACGAGCAGTACTTC
few | TRBJ2-3 | TRBV6-1 | . | CASSEGGGLWRGTDTQYF | TGTGCCAGCAGTGAAGGGGGGGGCCTATGGCGGGGCACAGATACGCAGTATTTT
few | TRBJ2-7 | TRBV30 | TRBD1 | CAWSDTGAYEQYF | TGTGCCTGGAGTGATACAGGGGCCTACGAGCAGTACTTC
many | TRBJ2-1 | TRBV7-2 | TRBD1 | CASSLGQEQFF | TGTGCCAGCAGCTTGGGACAGGAGCAGTTCTTC